The 29 T cell receptor beta chains in this list originate from one sample, sequenced in a study of blood T cell repertoires in COVID-19. TCRdb's copy holds only in-frame clones and misses some; the assay was immunoSEQ multiplex PCR. This table holds 95,000 or so clones, 75% to 85% found once. Material: peripheral blood. The receptors here all came from an elderly man with COVID-19, enrolled during active disease.

The chain links TRBV30 to TRBJ2-3, with 11 positions matching TRBD2. Germline CDR1 reads GTSNPN; CDR2 reads SVGIG (reference sequence). V shed 1 base, J shed 7 bases, and the junction held 13 bases outside the gene matches. The CDR3 spans 17 residues. In DNA form, the CDR3 reads TGTGCCTGGAGTGGACTAGCGGGAAGGGGGGATGGATATACGCAGTATTTT. This encodes CAWSGLAGRGDGYTQYF.

The chain recombines TRBV11-2 with TRBJ1-1; D gene ambiguous. CDR1 and CDR2 (germline): SGHAT, FQNNGV. V shed 4 bases and J shed 5 bases, with 17 bases lying between them. This CDR3 region has 15 residues. The CDR3 here is CASSSWALSATEAFF. The DNA for the CDR3 is TGTGCCAGCAGCTCCTGGGCCCTTTCGGCAACTGAAGCTTTCTTT.

The gene calls are TRBV6-2 or TRBV6-3 and TRBJ1-2, with 8 positions matching TRBD1. Germline V gene sequence: CDR1 MNHEY, CDR2 SVGEGT. V trimming: 5 bases; J trimming: 5 bases; junction bases outside the gene matches: 7. This CDR3 has 14 amino acids. Here the CDR3 reads CASSVDRALYGYTF. The CDR3 DNA sequence: TGTGCCAGCAGTGTGGACAGGGCGCTTTATGGCTACACCTTC.

This clone came up a few times. The chain has TRBV7-2 and TRBJ1-2, with D possibly being TRBD1 (5 bases). The CDR3 consists of 14 residues. V was clipped by 0 bases and J by 5 bases, with 10 bases between them. Germline V gene sequence: CDR1 SGHTA, CDR2 FQGNSA. CDR3 amino acids: CASSLATPGYGYTF. CDR3 sequence (DNA): TGTGCCAGCAGCTTAGCGACACCAGGGTATGGCTACACCTTC.

J is TRBJ1-1 and V is TRBV28, with a possible D match to TRBD1 (6 bases). Germline V CDR1 and CDR2: MDHEN, SYDVKM. V dropped 3 bases and J dropped 3 bases, with 8 bases sitting between them. CDR3 size: 13 residues. The CDR3 reads CASSLDSYTEAFF. CDR3 nucleotide sequence: TGTGCCAGCAGTTTGGACAGTTACACTGAAGCTTTCTTT.

The chain employs TRBV9 and TRBJ1-2; maybe TRBD1 (5 bases). There are 14 residues in the CDR3. The germline gives CDR1 SGDLS, CDR2 YYNGEE. Trimming shortened V by 0 bases and J by 8 bases, and 14 bases separated the two germline ends. Written as DNA, the CDR3 is TGTGCCAGCAGCGTAGGGACTCGGGGGGGAGGCTACACCTTC. Its protein is CASSVGTRGGGYTF.

V gene TRBV6-1 combines with J gene TRBJ2-7, with D tentatively TRBD2 (5 bases). Trimming removed 2 bases at V and 7 bases at J, with 9 bases between. This CDR3 region has 12 residues. The germline gives CDR1 MNHNS, CDR2 SASEGT. The CDR3 here is CASSEWTLEQYF. The CDR3 DNA follows: TGTGCCAGCAGTGAATGGACTCTAGAGCAGTACTTC.

CDR3 DNA: TGTGCCAGCAGCTTGTTCGTTAGCGGGATAACCTACGAGCAGTACTTC. This codes for CASSLFVSGITYEQYF. This sequence joins TRBV5-6 and TRBJ2-7, with TRBD2 matching 8 bases. This CDR3 comprises 16 residues. CDR1 SGHDT and CDR2 YYEEEE come from the germline V gene. J gave up 2 bases and V 1 base, and 8 bases lay outside the gene matches.

The rearrangement uses TRBV7-9 and TRBJ2-2; 9 nucleotides align to TRBD1. V shed 5 bases, J shed 3 bases, and the junction held 7 bases outside the gene matches. CDR3 length equals 16 residues. From germline, CDR1 is SEHNR and CDR2 FQNEAQ (reference sequence). CDR3 amino acids: CASSGWTGDYTGELFF. The CDR3 DNA is TGTGCCAGCAGCGGCTGGACAGGGGATTACACCGGGGAGCTGTTTTTT.

This clone showed up just once. J is TRBJ2-7 and V is TRBV28; D perhaps matches TRBD1 (6 bases). The V end was cut by 6 bases, the J end by 2 bases, with 14 bases between. The CDR3 contains 14 residues. CDR1 and CDR2 (germline): MDHEN, SYDVKM. The CDR3 sequence is CASSQQGPPYEQYF. Here the CDR3 DNA reads TGTGCCAGCAGCCAACAGGGACCTCCCTACGAGCAGTACTTC.

This chain connects TRBV12-3 or TRBV12-4 to TRBJ2-2; D is perhaps TRBD2 (6 bases). V was cut by 6 bases and J by 6 bases, with 11 bases left in between. The CDR3 runs 13 residues. The CDR3 here is CASRAREAGELFF. In DNA form, the CDR3 reads TGTGCCAGCAGGGCCAGGGAGGCCGGGGAGCTGTTTTTT.

The V gene is TRBV13, the J gene TRBJ1-3; tentatively, D is TRBD1 (5 bases). Germline assignment: CDR1 PRHDT and CDR2 FYEKMQ (reference sequence). Trimming cost V 4 bases and J 4 bases, with 14 bases left between them. The CDR3 runs to 15 residues. The CDR3 reads CASSSRTSIGNTIYF. In DNA form, the CDR3 reads TGTGCCAGCAGCTCCCGGACATCTATCGGAAACACCATATATTTT. The entire variable domain, with the rest obtained from reference TRBV13 and TRBJ1-3, is as follows: AAGVIQSPRHLIKEKRETATLKCYPIPRHDTVYWYQQGPGQDPQFLISFYEKMQSDKGSIPDRFSAQQFSDYHSELNMSSLELGDSALYFCASSSRTSIGNTIYFGEGSWLTVV.

This sequence joins TRBV28 and TRBJ2-7; tentative D call: TRBD2 (6 bases). CDR3 length: 13 amino acids. The germline CDR1 and CDR2 sequences are MDHEN and SYDVKM. V lost 3 bases, J lost 5 bases, and 11 bases lay in between. CDR3 in DNA: TGTGCCAGCAGTTTGGGGGGAGGAAACGAGCAGTACTTC. As protein: CASSLGGGNEQYF.

V and J are TRBV10-3 and TRBJ2-6, with a tentative D call TRBD2 (6 bases). This CDR3 has 16 residues. The V end was cut by 0 bases, the J end by 2 bases, with 8 bases between. Germline V gives CDR1 ENHRY, CDR2 SYGVKD. The CDR3 is CAISESSGAGANVLTF. The CDR3 DNA reads as TGTGCCATCAGTGAGTCTTCGGGAGCTGGGGCCAACGTCCTGACTTTC.

The V call is TRBV14, the J call TRBJ2-3; D not certain. Trimming took 3 bases from V and 2 from J, leaving 3 bases between them. Looked up from germline, CDR1 is SGHDN and CDR2 is FVKESK. CDR3 size: 12 residues. As DNA, the CDR3 is TGTGCCAGCAGCCACCTCACAGATACGCAGTATTTT. Translating gives CASSHLTDTQYF. The full variable domain, in which reference TRBV14 and TRBJ2-3 provide the parts outside the CDR3, is EAGVTQFPSHSVIEKGQTVTLRCDPISGHDNLYWYRRVMGKEIKFLLHFVKESKQDESGMPNNRFLAERTGGTYSTLKVQPAELEDSGVYFCASSHLTDTQYFGPGTRLTVL.

Here the CDR3 DNA reads TGCGCCAGCAGCCAAGATGACGGGGGGTCTTTCCAAGAGACCCAGTACTTC. Translation gives CASSQDDGGSFQETQYF. This chain uses TRBV4-1 with TRBJ2-5; TRBD2 agrees at 7 bases. Germline CDR1 is MGHRA and CDR2 is YSYEKL. V lost 0 bases, J lost 1 base, and 8 bases stayed unmatched. CDR3 length: 17 amino acids.

The rearrangement joins TRBV10-3 to TRBJ1-6; TRBD1 matches at 7 bases. The CDR3 totals 13 residues. From germline, CDR1 is ENHRY and CDR2 SYGVKD. J was trimmed by 9 bases and V by 6 bases; bases with no gene match: 5. The DNA of the CDR3 is TGTGCCATCAGGGGACAGTCGGGTTCACCCCTCCACTTT. It codes for CAIRGQSGSPLHF.

This sequence joins TRBV7-3 and TRBJ2-2, with a weak D call TRBD1 (6 bases). With 5 bases removed from V and 4 bases from J, the gap between germline ends came to 14 bases. This CDR3 is 15 amino acids long. From germline, CDR1 is SGHTA and CDR2 FQGTGA. DNA for the CDR3: TGTGCCAGCAGCCCGCGGACACAGGGCACCGGGGAGCTGTTTTTT. Protein sequence: CASSPRTQGTGELFF.

This clone was seen a few times. The chain uses TRBV10-3 and TRBJ2-1; 8 bases are shared with TRBD2. Germline CDR1 and CDR2: ENHRY and SYGVKD. V shed 10 bases and J 5 bases; nucleotides not matched to a gene: 7. The CDR3 contains 13 residues. CDR3 DNA: TGTGCCACCACCAGCGGGGGAAACAATGAGCAGTTCTTC. Protein product: CATTSGGNNEQFF.

CDR3 bases: TGTGCCAGCAGTTTGTCCGCCCCCGGGAATTCACCCCTCCACTTT. The encoded protein is CASSLSAPGNSPLHF. V is TRBV28 and J is TRBJ1-6; D remains unclear. Germline assignment: CDR1 MDHEN and CDR2 SYDVKM. Trimming stripped 3 bases from V and 7 bases from J, with 13 bases between. This CDR3 comprises 15 residues. The full variable domain, its missing parts supplied by reference TRBV28 and TRBJ1-6, is DVKVTQSSRYLVKRTGEKVFLECVQDMDHENMFWYRQDPGLGLRLIYFSYDVKMKEKGDIPEGYSVSREKKERFSLILESASTNQTSMYLCASSLSAPGNSPLHFGNGTRLTVT.

The chain uses TRBV5-1 and TRBJ2-5; 8 bases line up with TRBD1. This CDR3 is 14 amino acids long. J gave up 2 bases and V 4 bases, and 4 bases lay outside the gene matches. CDR1 and CDR2 from the germline V gene are SGHRS and YFSETQ. The CDR3 is CASSITGGQETQYF. In DNA form, the CDR3 reads TGCGCCAGCAGCATAACAGGGGGGCAAGAGACCCAGTACTTC.

This chain links TRBV19 with TRBJ2-4, with D maybe TRBD2 (7 bases). The germline gives CDR1 LNHDA, CDR2 SQIVND (reference sequence). This CDR3 comprises 16 residues. Trimming took off 5 bases at V and 9 bases at J, with 23 bases between the two ends. The CDR3 coding sequence is TGTGCCAGTAGTTCTCCCGGGGGGAATCTGGGGGCCATTCAGTACTTC. Translation gives CASSSPGGNLGAIQYF. Together with reference TRBV19 and TRBJ2-4, the CDR3 gives the full variable domain: DGGITQSPKYLFRKEGQNVTLSCEQNLNHDAMYWYRQDPGQGLRLIYYSQIVNDFQKGDIAEGYSVSREKKESFPLTVTSAQKNPTAFYLCASSSPGGNLGAIQYFGAGTRLSVL.

The chain couples TRBV15 to TRBJ1-6; D may be TRBD1 (5 bases). The ends were cut back, 1 base at V and 10 bases at J, with 8 bases in the middle. Germline-derived CDR1 and CDR2 are LNHNV and YYDKDF (reference sequence). The CDR3 is 13 amino acids. The CDR3 sequence is CATSRGGSSPLHF. The DNA for the CDR3 is TGTGCCACCAGCAGAGGGGGCAGCTCACCCCTCCACTTT.

This clone has only a few counts. The CDR3 here is CASSQGGTGYYYGYTF. The CDR3 bases are TGTGCCAGCAGCCAAGGAGGGACAGGGTATTATTATGGCTACACCTTC. The V and J genes are TRBV4-2 and TRBJ1-2, with TRBD1 identical over 9 bases. J gave up 5 bases and V 1 base, and 8 bases lay outside the gene matches. The germline CDR1 and CDR2 sequences are LGHNA and YNFKEQ. The CDR3 runs to 16 residues.

The chain recombines TRBV19 with TRBJ2-1, with 10 bases matching TRBD2. Germline CDR1 and CDR2: LNHDA and SQIVND (reference sequence). The J segment lost 5 bases and the V segment lost 4 bases, leaving 2 bases of the junction unmatched. The CDR3 extends over 14 amino acids. The CDR3 is CASSTAGGDNEQFF. The CDR3 nucleotides are TGTGCCAGTAGTACAGCGGGAGGGGACAATGAGCAGTTCTTC.

V gene TRBV6-6 combines with J gene TRBJ2-7, with 7 bases matching TRBD2. The CDR3 runs to 17 residues. Trimming at V came to 5 bases and at J to 1 base, leaving 14 bases not matched to a gene. CDR1 and CDR2 (germline): MNHNY, SVGAGI (reference sequence). CDR3 in amino acids: CASSPSFVGGLSYEQYF. Written as DNA, the CDR3 is TGTGCCAGCAGTCCAAGTTTCGTCGGGGGGTTATCCTACGAGCAGTACTTC.

The genes are TRBV24-1 and TRBJ2-1; 8 bases agree with TRBD1. V lost 3 bases, J lost 8 bases, and 8 bases stayed unmatched. Per germline, CDR1 KGHDR and CDR2 SFDVKD. The CDR3 runs 15 residues. As DNA, the CDR3 is TGTGCCACCAGTGATGTACTGACAGGGGCCGATGAGCAGTTCTTC. Residues: CATSDVLTGADEQFF.

The rearrangement joins TRBV9 to TRBJ1-1; 7 bases map to TRBD1. The germline V gene has CDR1 SGDLS and CDR2 YYNGEE. The CDR3 spans 16 residues. V shed 2 bases and J 0 bases; nucleotides not matched to a gene: 7. The CDR3, as DNA: TGTGCCAGCAGCGTCGCCGGGACAGCCATGAACACTGAAGCTTTCTTT. Translation: CASSVAGTAMNTEAFF.

This chain joins TRBV2 and TRBJ2-1, with 11 bases lining up with TRBD2. V gave up 10 bases and J gave up 7 bases; unmatched junction bases: 12. The V gene's germline CDR1 is SNHLY and CDR2 FYNNEI. The CDR3 runs 15 residues. CDR3 DNA sequence: TGTGCCACCAATGCCCTAGCGGGGGGACGTAATGAGCAGTTCTTC. This sequence encodes CATNALAGGRNEQFF.